This is a list of T cell receptor beta chains from one sample in a study of blood T cell repertoires in COVID-19. Sequenced by immunoSEQ multiplex PCR; TCRdb stores in-frame clones only, minus some. Among approximately 50,000 clones listed, roughly nine tenths were seen once. Sequencing was performed on peripheral blood. All receptors derive from a human donor in a cohort sampled during active COVID-19. CDR3s include the opening cysteine and the closing phenylalanine or tryptophan. D genes are given only for firm matches. Clone size is shown for a subset of rows, as once, few, many or a class of expanded clone.

v_call	j_call	d_call	clone_size	cdr3_aa	cdr3_nt
TRBV5-4	TRBJ1-2	NA	NA	CASRFGDSNYGYTF	TGTGCCAGCAGATTCGGGGACTCTAACTATGGCTACACCTTC
TRBV6-6	TRBJ2-1	TRBD1	NA	CASKPGQGALNEQFF	TGTGCCAGCAAACCGGGACAGGGGGCTTTAAATGAGCAGTTCTTC
TRBV5-1	TRBJ2-7	TRBD1	NA	CASSLETGFGEQYF	TGCGCCAGCAGCTTAGAGACAGGGTTTGGGGAGCAGTACTTC
TRBV9	TRBJ1-1	TRBD1	NA	CASSAPQGVNTEAFF	TGTGCCAGCAGCGCGCCACAGGGGGTGAACACTGAAGCTTTCTTT
TRBV10-3	TRBJ2-5	TRBD2	NA	CAISESVRAGAGETQYF	TGTGCCATCAGTGAGTCTGTTCGAGCGGGAGCTGGTGAGACCCAGTACTTC
TRBV3-1/TRBV3-2	TRBJ2-7	NA	once	CASSPSIRGEQYF	TGTGCCAGCAGCCCATCGATCAGGGGCGAGCAGTACTTC
TRBV27	TRBJ1-4	NA	NA	CASSNSATNEKLFF	TGTGCCAGCAGTAACAGTGCAACTAATGAAAAACTGTTTTTT
TRBV4-1	TRBJ2-3	TRBD2	NA	CASSQPGLAGADTQYF	TGCGCCAGCAGCCAGCCCGGACTAGCGGGAGCAGATACGCAGTATTTT
TRBV5-4	TRBJ2-2	TRBD1	NA	CASSLGNGWTGLVGELFF	TGTGCCAGCAGCTTGGGTAACGGCTGGACAGGGTTGGTCGGGGAGCTGTTTTTT
TRBV11-2	TRBJ2-7	NA	few	CASRRTETYEQYF	TGTGCCAGCAGGAGGACAGAAACCTACGAGCAGTACTTC
TRBV28	TRBJ1-2	NA	few	CASSFYPRGYTF	TGTGCCAGCAGTTTTTATCCCCGGGGCTACACCTTC
TRBV4-1	TRBJ2-1	NA	NA	CASSQEGLPSFKYNEQFF	TGCGCCAGCAGCCAAGAGGGGCTACCATCGTTTAAGTACAATGAGCAGTTCTTC
TRBV4-1	TRBJ2-3	NA	few	CASSTGLSTDTQYF	TGCGCCAGCAGCACGGGATTGAGCACAGATACGCAGTATTTT
TRBV19	TRBJ2-6	TRBD1	NA	CASSPQGAWAGANVLTF	TGTGCCAGTAGTCCCCAGGGGGCTTGGGCTGGGGCCAACGTCCTGACTTTC
TRBV7-2	TRBJ2-5	NA	once	CASSLFNQETQYF	TGTGCCAGCAGCTTATTTAATCAAGAGACCCAGTACTTC
TRBV11-2	TRBJ1-2	TRBD1	once	CASSSLSHRGLVHGYTF	TGTGCCAGCAGCTCCTTATCCCACAGGGGGCTCGTTCATGGCTACACCTTC
TRBV6-1	TRBJ1-2	TRBD1	once	CASSERSRGLAGYTF	TGTGCCAGCAGTGAAAGGTCCAGGGGGCTGGCTGGCTACACCTTC
TRBV30	TRBJ2-5	NA	NA	CAWSGLLGGETQYF	TGTGCCTGGAGTGGGCTCCTCGGAGGAGAGACCCAGTACTTC
TRBV20-1	TRBJ1-2	NA	once	CSAGASGLMSYGYTF	TGCAGTGCTGGTGCCTCAGGGTTGATGTCTTATGGCTACACCTTC
TRBV28	TRBJ2-7	TRBD1	NA	CASSSATGGTYEQYF	TGTGCCAGCAGTTCGGCGACAGGGGGGACCTACGAGCAGTACTTC
TRBV7-9	TRBJ1-4	TRBD1	NA	CASSLRTGRSFLTNEKLFF	TGTGCCAGCAGCCTAAGGACAGGCCGGAGTTTTTTGACTAATGAAAAACTGTTTTTT
TRBV29-1	TRBJ2-4	NA	NA	CSVGRDTQNIQYF	TGCAGCGTTGGACGGGACACACAAAACATTCAGTACTTC
TRBV11-2	TRBJ1-2	TRBD1	NA	CASRAGTGNYGYTF	TGTGCCAGCAGGGCCGGGACAGGGAACTATGGCTACACCTTC
TRBV24-1	TRBJ2-5	TRBD1	NA	CATSDRTGTGETQYF	TGTGCCACCAGTGATCGGACAGGGACAGGGGAGACCCAGTACTTC
TRBV4-2	TRBJ2-5	TRBD2	once	CASSPGTSGQETQYF	TGTGCCAGCAGCCCAGGGACTAGCGGCCAAGAGACCCAGTACTTC
TRBV6-1	TRBJ2-1	NA	NA	CASSDEPIEDEQFF	TGTGCCAGCAGTGACGAACCCATCGAGGATGAGCAGTTCTTC
TRBV2	TRBJ1-5	NA	NA	CASKTGQNSNQPQHF	TGTGCCAGCAAGACCGGACAGAATAGCAATCAGCCCCAGCATTTT
TRBV18	TRBJ1-2	TRBD1	NA	CASSPRGQIANYGYTF	TGTGCCAGCTCACCACGGGGACAGATCGCTAACTATGGCTACACCTTC
TRBV20-1	TRBJ1-5	NA	NA	CSASPEGGYSNQPQHF	TGCAGTGCTAGTCCCGAAGGGGGATATAGCAATCAGCCCCAGCATTTT
TRBV5-6	TRBJ2-7	NA	NA	CASSLTSSFYEQYF	TGTGCCAGCAGCTTGACTAGCTCTTTCTACGAGCAGTACTTC
TRBV4-1	TRBJ1-4	TRBD1	NA	CASSQEIQGAFHEKLFF	TGCGCCAGCAGCCAAGAGATACAGGGGGCGTTTCATGAAAAACTGTTTTTT
TRBV28	TRBJ2-7	TRBD1	NA	CASSPAGTGDPYEQYF	TGTGCCAGCAGCCCCGCCGGGACAGGGGACCCCTACGAGCAGTACTTC
TRBV6-5	TRBJ1-2	NA	NA	CASSSGGADYGYTF	TGTGCCAGCAGTTCCGGGGGGGCGGACTATGGCTACACCTTC
TRBV19	TRBJ1-5	TRBD1	NA	CASSIATGNQPQHF	TGTGCCAGTAGTATAGCGACAGGGAATCAGCCCCAGCATTTT
TRBV29-1	TRBJ1-2	TRBD1	NA	CSVLPNPGQGVGYTF	TGCAGCGTCTTACCCAACCCGGGACAGGGAGTTGGCTACACCTTC
TRBV7-8	TRBJ2-5	NA	NA	CASSLGGNEETQYF	TGTGCCAGCAGCTTAGGAGGGAATGAGGAGACCCAGTACTTC
TRBV3-1/TRBV3-2	TRBJ1-4	TRBD1	NA	CASHAGTGYEKLFF	TGTGCCAGCCATGCCGGGACAGGGTACGAAAAACTGTTTTTT
TRBV2	TRBJ2-3	TRBD2	once	CASQDGGGPDTQYF	TGTGCCTCCCAGGATGGGGGAGGGCCAGATACGCAGTATTTT
TRBV24-1	TRBJ2-3	NA	NA	CATSAGDTQYF	TGTGCCACCAGTGCAGGAGATACGCAGTATTTT
TRBV4-1	TRBJ1-3	NA	few	CASSPWTAGNTIYF	TGCGCCAGCAGCCCATGGACTGCTGGAAACACCATATATTTT
TRBV29-1	TRBJ2-6	TRBD1	NA	CSVEPSGTASSGANVLTF	TGCAGCGTTGAGCCCTCCGGGACAGCCAGCTCTGGGGCCAACGTCCTGACTTTC
TRBV5-1	TRBJ2-5	TRBD2	NA	CASSFVRTSGQETQYF	TGCGCCAGCAGCTTTGTTAGGACTAGCGGCCAAGAGACCCAGTACTTC
TRBV28	TRBJ2-7	NA	NA	CASSFTDYEQYF	TGTGCCAGCAGTTTTACAGACTACGAGCAGTACTTC
TRBV9	TRBJ1-3	NA	NA	CASSVNWESSGNTIYF	TGTGCCAGCAGCGTTAACTGGGAGAGCTCTGGAAACACCATATATTTT